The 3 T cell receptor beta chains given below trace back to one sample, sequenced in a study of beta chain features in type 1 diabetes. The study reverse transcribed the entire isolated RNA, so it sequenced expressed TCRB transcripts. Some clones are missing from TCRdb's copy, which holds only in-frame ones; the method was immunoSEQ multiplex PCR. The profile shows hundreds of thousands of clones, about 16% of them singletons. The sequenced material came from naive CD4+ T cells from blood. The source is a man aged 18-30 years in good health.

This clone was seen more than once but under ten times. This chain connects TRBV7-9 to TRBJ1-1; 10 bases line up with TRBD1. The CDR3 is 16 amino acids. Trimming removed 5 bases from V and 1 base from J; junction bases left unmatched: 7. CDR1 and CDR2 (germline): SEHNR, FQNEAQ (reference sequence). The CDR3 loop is CASSLSRDRGNTEAFF. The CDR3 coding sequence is TGTGCCAGCAGCCTCTCCCGGGACAGGGGGAACACTGAAGCTTTCTTT.

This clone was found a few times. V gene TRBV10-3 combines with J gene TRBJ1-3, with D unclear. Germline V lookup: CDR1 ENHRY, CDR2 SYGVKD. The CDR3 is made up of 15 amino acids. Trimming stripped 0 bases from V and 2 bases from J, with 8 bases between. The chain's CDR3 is CAISESKAAGNTIYF. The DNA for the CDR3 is TGTGCCATCAGTGAGTCGAAGGCAGCTGGAAACACCATATATTTT.

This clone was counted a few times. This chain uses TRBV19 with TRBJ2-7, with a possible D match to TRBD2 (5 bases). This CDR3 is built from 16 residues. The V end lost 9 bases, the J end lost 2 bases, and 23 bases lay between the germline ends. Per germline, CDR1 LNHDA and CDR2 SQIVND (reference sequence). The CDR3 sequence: CASPKLEDRQTYEQYF. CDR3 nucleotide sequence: TGTGCCAGCCCTAAACTAGAGGACCGCCAAACCTACGAGCAGTACTTC.